The 9 T cell receptor beta chains below all came from one sample that was sequenced in a study of T cells in Graves' hyperthyroidism and ophthalmopathy. Amplification targeted TCR beta CDR3 regions from RNA transcripts. Using the HTBI primer set, a first-round RT-PCR was run on the TCR CDR3. One entry per CDR3 protein, called by TCRdb with MiXCR from the multiplex PCR reads. The sample yields 350,000 or so distinct CDR3 sequences, 17% seen once. The material sequenced was blood. These receptors were collected from a woman younger than 45 with Graves' hyperthyroidism that later progressed to Graves' ophthalmopathy.

Many counts were recorded for this clonotype. The V gene is TRBV13, the J gene TRBJ2-5; D may be TRBD2 (5 bases). With 5 bases removed from V and 7 bases from J, the gap between germline ends came to 14 bases. Germline CDR1 and CDR2: PRHDT and FYEKMQ (reference sequence). The CDR3 contains 13 residues. CDR3 residues: CASSRTAPGTQYF. The CDR3 coding sequence is TGTGCCAGCAGCCGGACTGCCCCGGGGACCCAGTACTTC.

This clonotype showed up just a few times. V gene TRBV18 combines with J gene TRBJ1-6, with a weak D call TRBD1 (6 bases). V lost 6 bases and J lost 6, with 9 bases in between. The CDR3 has 13 amino acids. Per the germline V gene, CDR1 is KGHSH and CDR2 is LQKENI. This CDR3 is CASSQDSNSPLHF. The CDR3 DNA reads as TGTGCCAGCTCCCAGGACAGTAATTCACCCCTCCACTTT.

This clonotype was seen at least ten times. The chain couples TRBV28 to TRBJ2-7; 9 bases line up with TRBD1. CDR1 MDHEN and CDR2 SYDVKM come from the germline V gene. The CDR3 contains 15 residues. V lost 7 bases to trimming and J lost 1 base; unmatched junction nucleotides: 8. The CDR3 loop reads CASTAQGAGSYEQYF. CDR3 sequence (DNA): TGTGCCAGCACCGCACAGGGGGCGGGTTCCTACGAGCAGTACTTC.

This clonotype was picked up many times. J is TRBJ2-3 and V is TRBV12-3 or TRBV12-4; TRBD2 matches at 8 bases. With 10 bases clipped from V and 0 bases from J, the junction kept 12 bases outside the gene matches. This CDR3 has 16 residues. The CDR3 nucleotides are TGTGCCACCACGACCGGGACTAGTCGAAGCACAGATACGCAGTATTTT. Its protein product is CATTTGTSRSTDTQYF.

This rearrangement joins TRBV28 to TRBJ1-6; the match to TRBD1 covers 9 bases. The J segment lost 7 bases and the V segment lost 4 bases, leaving 11 bases of the junction unmatched. This CDR3 spans 17 amino acids. CDR1 MDHEN and CDR2 SYDVKM come from the germline V gene. CDR3 region: CASSYIRDRALNSPLHF. The CDR3 bases are TGTGCCAGCAGTTACATCCGGGACAGGGCTCTGAATTCACCCCTCCACTTT.

This clonotype turned up a few times. The CDR3 region is CASRKSRGHWKLFF. DNA for the CDR3: TGTGCCAGCAGGAAAAGCAGGGGGCACTGGAAACTGTTTTTT. The chain has TRBV6-1 and TRBJ1-4, with 8 positions matching TRBD1. This CDR3 spans 14 amino acids. Trimming at V came to 6 bases and at J to 11 bases, leaving 11 bases not matched to a gene. The germline CDR1 and CDR2 sequences are MNHNS and SASEGT.

This clonotype has a count of ten or more. The rearrangement uses TRBV2 and TRBJ2-5, with TRBD1 matching over 12 bases. Per germline, CDR1 SNHLY and CDR2 FYNNEI. Losses at the gene ends were 7 bases for V and 4 bases for J; bases not matched to a gene: 10. The CDR3 sequence is 16 residues long. The CDR3 coding sequence is TGTGCCAGCAATGCCGGGACAGGGGGCTATGGAGAGACCCAGTACTTC. Residues: CASNAGTGGYGETQYF.

This clonotype has ten or more counts. The chain has TRBV20-1 and TRBJ2-7; D is possibly TRBD1 (6 bases). This CDR3 region has 11 residues. In germline, CDR1 is DFQATT, CDR2 SNEGSKA (reference sequence). V dropped 7 bases and J dropped 3 bases, with 10 bases sitting between them. The CDR3: CSGRGYYEQYF. CDR3 DNA: TGCAGTGGCAGGGGTTACTACGAGCAGTACTTC.

As for this clonotype: A much bigger clone sits one base away, suggesting this may be a read error. The gene calls are TRBV29-1 and TRBJ2-7; D not resolved. The germline V gene has CDR1 SQVTM and CDR2 ANQGSEA. Trimming took off 0 bases at V and 3 bases at J, with 9 bases between the two ends. The CDR3 covers 13 residues. DNA for the CDR3: TGCAGCGTTGAAGAACTTGTCGGCTACGAGCAGTACTTC. It codes for CSVEELVGYEQYF.